One and the same sample provided the 16 T cell receptor beta chains below, sequenced in a study of OX40 agonist ivuxolimab in advanced cancers. The repertoire was sequenced with immunoSEQ multiplex PCR; TCRdb's copy has only in-frame clones and lacks some. The data show approximately 65,000 clones, roughly 80% seen once. This sample comprised CD4+ or CD8+ T cells sorted from blood, obtained in a trial of the OX40 agonist ivuxolimab. Every receptor here comes from an adult with an advanced solid tumor such as melanoma, head and neck, liver or kidney cancer.

The chain recombines TRBV11-2 with TRBJ2-7; D is uncertain. Germline V gene data show CDR1 as SGHAT and CDR2 as FQNNGV. CDR3 length equals 13 residues. Trimming took off 3 bases at V and 2 bases at J, with 8 bases between the two ends. CDR3 bases: TGTGCCAGCAGCTTGGTAGGGACCTACGAGCAGTACTTC. Encoded protein: CASSLVGTYEQYF.

The genes are TRBV6-5 and TRBJ1-1; the match to TRBD1 covers 7 bases. With V trimmed by 4 bases and J by 1 base, 0 bases remained unmatched. Germline CDR1 MNHEY, CDR2 SVGAGI. The CDR3 consists of 13 residues. The CDR3 loop reads CASSWDRNTEAFF. The CDR3 bases are TGTGCCAGCAGTTGGGACAGGAACACTGAAGCTTTCTTT.

This chain links TRBV7-9 with TRBJ2-1; D not certain. In germline, CDR1 is SEHNR, CDR2 FQNEAQ (reference sequence). Trimming left V 3 bases short and J 10 bases short, with 13 bases between. The CDR3 is 13 residues long. Here the CDR3 reads CASSFAGRGEQFF. DNA of the CDR3: TGTGCCAGCAGCTTCGCAGGTAGAGGAGAGCAGTTCTTC.

The chain is built from TRBV18 and TRBJ1-2; D possibly corresponds to TRBD1 (5 bases). The CDR3 covers 20 residues. The V and J ends lost 4 bases and 3 bases respectively, with 30 bases between them. Germline-derived CDR1 and CDR2 are KGHSH and LQKENI. CDR3 DNA: TGTGCCAGCTCACTGTCACCGAACCGGGACGGATCATATAACTACTATGGCTACACCTTC. Amino acids: CASSLSPNRDGSYNYYGYTF.

The rearrangement uses TRBV18 and TRBJ1-2; 8 bases map to TRBD1. The germline CDR1 and CDR2 sequences are KGHSH and LQKENI. This CDR3 has 15 amino acids. The ends lost 5 bases at V and 3 bases at J; junction bases unmatched: 8. The CDR3, as DNA: TGTGCCAGCTCATTAACAGGGGGTCGGGACTATGGCTACACCTTC. Protein: CASSLTGGRDYGYTF.

V and J are TRBV5-5 and TRBJ2-2; 8 nucleotides line up with TRBD1. CDR1 SGHKS and CDR2 YYEKEE come from the germline V gene (reference sequence). With V trimmed by 1 base and J by 7 bases, 6 bases remained unmatched. This CDR3 region has 15 residues. The DNA of the CDR3 is TGTGCCAGCAGCTTGTTGACAGGGGATGACGGGGAGCTGTTTTTT. This translates into CASSLLTGDDGELFF.

This clone was counted only a few times. The rearrangement joins TRBV18 to TRBJ2-3, with a possible D match to TRBD2 (6 bases). The CDR3 is 13 residues long. CDR1 KGHSH and CDR2 LQKENI come from the germline V gene. Trimming removed 1 base at V and 4 bases at J, with 6 bases between. CDR3 in DNA: TGTGCCAGCTCACCACGGGGGGCAGATACGCAGTATTTT. This translates into CASSPRGADTQYF.

The chain is built from TRBV19 and TRBJ2-3; no clear D. CDR3 length: 12 residues. CDR1 LNHDA and CDR2 SQIVND come from the germline V gene (reference sequence). With 8 bases removed from V and 3 bases from J, the gap between germline ends came to 9 bases. The CDR3 here is CASSAGTDTQYF. CDR3 nucleotides: TGTGCCAGTTCGGCCGGTACAGATACGCAGTATTTT.

This chain links TRBV28 with TRBJ2-5; no firm D call. The assigned J gene may be wrong: the sequence end matches TRBJ2-7 better. The CDR3 totals 15 residues. Per the germline V gene, CDR1 is MDHEN and CDR2 is SYDVKM. The CDR3 region has the DNA TGTGCCAGCAGTTTTTGGGCCGACTCCTCCTACGAGCAGTACTTC. Its translation is CASSFWADSSYEQYF.

The chain combines TRBV7-9 with TRBJ2-1; the match to TRBD1 covers 8 bases. V shed 5 bases, J shed 0 bases, and the junction held 9 bases outside the gene matches. This CDR3 is built from 17 residues. Germline V lookup: CDR1 SEHNR, CDR2 FQNEAQ (reference sequence). CDR3 DNA: TGTGCCAGCAGCGGGCCGGGACAGGCGAGCTCCTACAATGAGCAGTTCTTC. Translating it yields CASSGPGQASSYNEQFF.

This rearrangement joins TRBV2 to TRBJ2-1, with 7 positions matching TRBD2. J lost 3 bases, V lost 7 bases, and 9 bases had no gene match. Germline CDR1 and CDR2: SNHLY and FYNNEI. The CDR3 is 15 residues long. CDR3 DNA: TGTGCCAGCAATGGGGTTAGCGGGTTCTACAATGAGCAGTTCTTC. Protein sequence: CASNGVSGFYNEQFF.

This clone was observed a few times. The CDR3: CASSPSGQAEAFF. In DNA, the CDR3 is TGTGCCAGCTCACCATCCGGTCAGGCTGAAGCTTTCTTT. V usage is TRBV18 and J usage is TRBJ1-1; D is unresolved. The CDR3 loop spans 13 amino acids. Germline CDR1 is KGHSH and CDR2 is LQKENI. The V gene lost 2 bases and the J gene lost 6 bases, with 10 bases spanning the gap.

The chain carries TRBV5-4 and TRBJ2-6; D remains unclear. Germline V gene sequence: CDR1 SGHNT, CDR2 YYREEE (reference sequence). The CDR3 extends over 13 amino acids. The V end lost 9 bases, the J end lost 1 base, and 8 bases lay between the germline ends. CDR3 DNA: TGTGCCATCGACGGGTCTGGGGCCAACGTCCTGACTTTC. Residues: CAIDGSGANVLTF.

Only one count was recorded for this clone. V and J are TRBV25-1 and TRBJ2-6; D is perhaps TRBD1 (6 bases). CDR1 MGHDK and CDR2 SYGVNS come from the germline V gene. V was shortened by 6 bases and J by 2 bases, with 20 bases between the two germline ends. This CDR3 spans 18 amino acids. CDR3 protein: CASRGTTGILTGANVLTF. The CDR3 coding sequence is TGTGCCAGCAGGGGTACTACAGGGATCTTGACTGGGGCCAACGTCCTGACTTTC.

V and J are TRBV10-1 and TRBJ2-2; 10 bases line up with TRBD2. In germline, CDR1 is WNHNN, CDR2 SYGVQD (reference sequence). This CDR3 contains 15 residues. J was trimmed by 3 bases and V by 4 bases; bases with no gene match: 2. The CDR3: CASSASGGYTGELFF. The DNA of the CDR3 is TGCGCCAGCAGTGCTAGCGGGGGTTACACCGGGGAGCTGTTTTTT.

The V call is TRBV15, the J call TRBJ2-1, with a weak D call TRBD1 (5 bases). The CDR3 is made up of 17 amino acids. The germline V and J ends were trimmed by 0 bases and 4 bases, with 16 bases remaining between them. From germline, CDR1 is LNHNV and CDR2 YYDKDF (reference sequence). CDR3 region: CATSRELSRPGYNEQFF. CDR3 bases: TGTGCCACCAGCAGAGAATTAAGTCGGCCAGGGTACAATGAGCAGTTCTTC.